What follows are 14 T cell receptor beta chains derived from one specimen sequenced in a study of blood T cells in healthy people across ages. A second PCR, run for about 6 to 11 cycles, used a sample-barcoded 5' primer plus a J-beta primer mix. Each CDR3 protein gets one entry after TCRdb re-called the 5' RACE reads with MiXCR. The sample lists about 1 million distinct CDR3 sequences, 35% to 55% occurring once. The sample consisted of blood. The receptors come from a woman in her sixties or seventies in good health.

This chain uses TRBV15 with TRBJ1-1; D gene uncertain. Germline V lookup: CDR1 LNHNV, CDR2 YYDKDF (reference sequence). This CDR3 comprises 13 residues. Trimming took 1 base from V and 2 from J, leaving 5 bases between them. The CDR3 protein is CATSRVGNTEAFF. The CDR3 DNA follows: TGTGCCACCAGCAGAGTGGGCAACACTGAAGCTTTCTTT.

The chain is built from TRBV5-1 and TRBJ2-5, with 11 bases fitting TRBD1. This CDR3 spans 16 amino acids. Looked up from germline, CDR1 is SGHRS and CDR2 is YFSETQ. V was pared by 4 bases and J by 5 bases, with 10 bases of the junction left unmatched. The CDR3 protein is CASSGAGTGGSETQYF. DNA for the CDR3: TGCGCCAGCAGCGGAGCCGGGACAGGGGGTAGTGAGACCCAGTACTTC.

This clonotype appeared a few times. This may be a read error, as it is one base from a much larger clone. This chain links TRBV6-5 with TRBJ2-5; 9 bases are a match to TRBD1. The CDR3 consists of 15 residues. CDR1 MNHEY and CDR2 SVGAGI come from the germline V gene. V was pared by 2 bases and J by 11 bases, with 12 bases of the junction left unmatched. The CDR3 loop is CASSYTGTGSNEQYF. DNA of the CDR3: TGTGCCAGCAGTTACACCGGGACAGGGAGCAATGAGCAGTACTTC.

V gene TRBV27 combines with J gene TRBJ2-7; a possible D gene is TRBD1 (6 bases). Germline V CDR1 and CDR2: MNHEY, SMNVEV (reference sequence). Trimming took 7 bases from V and 0 from J, leaving 16 bases between them. The CDR3 contains 15 residues. The CDR3 here is CASNRPGQFSYEQYF. Written as DNA, the CDR3 is TGTGCCAGCAATCGCCCAGGACAGTTCTCCTACGAGCAGTACTTC.

V usage is TRBV6-2 or TRBV6-3 and J usage is TRBJ2-4, with 7 bases aligning to TRBD1. This CDR3 region has 13 residues. From germline, CDR1 is MNHEY and CDR2 SVGEGT. V was pared by 6 bases and J by 9 bases, with 8 bases of the junction left unmatched. The CDR3 DNA reads TGTGCCAGCAGAGCCCCACAGGGGAGCATTCAGTACTTC. Its translation: CASRAPQGSIQYF.

The chain is built from TRBV7-9 and TRBJ2-1; 7 nucleotides agree with TRBD2. With 1 base clipped from V and 8 bases from J, the junction kept 5 bases outside the gene matches. There are 14 residues in the CDR3. Germline lookup yields CDR1 SEHNR and CDR2 FQNEAQ (reference sequence). The CDR3 DNA reads TGTGCCAGCAGCTTAGGGCGGGAGCGGTATGAGCAGTTCTTC. Translated, it gives CASSLGRERYEQFF.

This clonotype was seen just once. This sequence joins TRBV27 and TRBJ1-2; weak D call: TRBD1 (6 bases). Trimming removed 5 bases from V and 4 bases from J, with 23 bases in between. CDR1 is MNHEY and CDR2 is SMNVEV in the germline V gene (reference sequence). The CDR3 is made up of 17 amino acids. In nucleotides, the CDR3 is TGTGCCAGCAGTCTACGGGCAAGTGGGGGGCCGTCCTATGGCTACACCTTC. Translation: CASSLRASGGPSYGYTF.

This clonotype has more than one count but fewer than ten. The gene calls are TRBV28 and TRBJ2-3; D gene uncertain. In germline, CDR1 is MDHEN, CDR2 SYDVKM. CDR3 length equals 14 residues. The V gene lost 5 bases and the J gene lost 2 bases, with 11 bases spanning the gap. CDR3 nucleotide sequence: TGTGCCAGCAGTGGGCCATACTACACAGATACGCAGTATTTT. It specifies CASSGPYYTDTQYF.

V and J are TRBV28 and TRBJ2-2; the match to TRBD2 covers 7 bases. V was clipped by 6 bases and J by 7 bases; unmatched bases: 14. Germline V gene data show CDR1 as MDHEN and CDR2 as SYDVKM. The CDR3 extends over 16 amino acids. CDR3 DNA: TGTGCCAGCAGACAAATAGGGGAGGGCCGTATCGGGGAGCTGTTTTTT. Residues: CASRQIGEGRIGELFF.

The J gene is TRBJ2-7, the V gene TRBV7-9, with D maybe TRBD1 (5 bases). Germline V gene lookup returns CDR1 SEHNR and CDR2 FQNEAQ (reference sequence). The CDR3 totals 16 residues. The ends were cut back, 5 bases at V and 2 bases at J, with 19 bases in the middle. The CDR3 is CASSPIDSTTPYEQYF. For the CDR3, the DNA is TGTGCCAGCAGCCCGATTGACAGTACCACCCCCTACGAGCAGTACTTC.

The V gene is TRBV12-3 or TRBV12-4, the J gene TRBJ1-2, with D hard to call. The V end was cut by 2 bases, the J end by 4 bases, with 11 bases between. The CDR3 consists of 14 residues. The CDR3 DNA follows: TGTGCCAGCAGTTTATCAGGTTGGGGCTATGGCTACACCTTC. Amino acids: CASSLSGWGYGYTF.

Many counts were recorded for this clonotype. This chain connects TRBV4-1 to TRBJ2-7, with 9 bases identical to TRBD1. CDR1 and CDR2 from the germline V gene are MGHRA and YSYEKL. V lost 5 bases to trimming and J lost 4 bases; unmatched junction nucleotides: 12. The CDR3 is made up of 16 amino acids. Here the CDR3 reads CASSNTGGRRPYEQYF. CDR3 DNA: TGCGCCAGCAGCAATACAGGGGGCCGGAGACCGTACGAGCAGTACTTC.

The gene calls are TRBV4-2 and TRBJ2-7; 13 bases align to TRBD2. Germline V lookup: CDR1 LGHNA, CDR2 YNFKEQ. The ends lost 1 base at V and 5 bases at J; junction bases unmatched: 5. The CDR3 runs 16 residues. The CDR3 bases are TGTGCCAGCAGCCAAGGGACTAGCGGGAGCGATGACGAGCAGTACTTC. Translation: CASSQGTSGSDDEQYF.

V and J are TRBV28 and TRBJ2-5; D is unclear. The CDR3 runs to 11 residues. V was cut by 6 bases and J by 11 bases, with 13 bases left in between. Germline V gene data show CDR1 as MDHEN and CDR2 as SYDVKM. DNA of the CDR3: TGTGCCAGCAGCCGATACGATGAGCAGTACTTC. Amino acids: CASSRYDEQYF. Supplemented by reference TRBV28 and TRBJ2-5, the full variable domain reads DVKVTQSSRYLVKRTGEKVFLECVQDMDHENMFWYRQDPGLGLRLIYFSYDVKMKEKGDIPEGYSVSREKKERFSLILESASTNQTSMYLCASSRYDEQYFGPGTRLLVL.